The clone carrying this T cell receptor beta chain showed up just a few times. The antigen is unknown. This specimen belongs to a study of cytomegalovirus exposure and HLA in healthy donors. The wider study: Drawn from HLA-typed donors, 83 million or so unique TCRs were held in an early data release.

13 Jbeta primers and 60 Vbeta primers were used for the PCR. Clones were read by immunoSEQ multiplex PCR, and TCRdb kept only the in-frame ones, dropping some. The sample lists 130,000 to 150,000 clones; roughly 80% were seen once. Germline V CDR1 and CDR2: MDHEN, SYDVKM. The V and J ends lost 6 bases and 4 bases respectively, with 19 bases between them. The CDR3 runs to 15 residues. Study observations and caveats: Rare TCR sequences dominated, though some public TCRs recurred in many donors.

Sequencing was performed on PBMCs. The TCR sequence derives from a female donor in good health and CMV-seronegative. The rearrangement uses TRBV28 and TRBJ2-7; perhaps TRBD2 as D (6 bases). CDR3 sequence reads: CASSSTGDTTYEQYF. CDR3 DNA sequence: TGTGCCAGCAGCTCCACGGGGGATACAACGTACGAGCAGTACTTC. The full variable domain, rest sourced from reference TRBV28 and TRBJ2-7, is DVKVTQSSRYLVKRTGEKVFLECVQDMDHENMFWYRQDPGLGLRLIYFSYDVKMKEKGDIPEGYSVSREKKERFSLILESASTNQTSMYLCASSSTGDTTYEQYFGPGTRLTVT.